Listed below are T cell receptor beta chains from one sample, sequenced in a study of T cells in Graves' hyperthyroidism and ophthalmopathy. TCRdb analysed the multiplex PCR reads with MiXCR anew, one entry per CDR3 protein. The table has roughly 650,000 distinct CDR3 sequences, around 16% seen once. The sample consisted of blood. The origin of the receptors is a middle-aged woman with Graves' ophthalmopathy. Both conserved end residues are part of each CDR3. D genes are given only for firm matches. Size is stated for part of the rows, as once, few or many counts, or as a class when the clone is expanded.

v_call	d_call	j_call	clone_size	cdr3_aa	cdr3_nt
TRBV6-5	-	TRBJ1-3	few	CASSYGGWGSGNTIYF	TGTGCCAGCAGTTACGGAGGATGGGGATCCGGAAACACCATATATTTT
TRBV19	-	TRBJ1-1	few	CASSIEGHLNTEAFF	TGTGCCAGTAGTATAGAAGGACATTTGAACACTGAAGCTTTCTTT
TRBV6-1	TRBD1	TRBJ1-2	few	CASSSGPGTGGGYGYTF	TGTGCCAGCAGTTCTGGTCCCGGGACAGGGGGTGGCTATGGCTACACCTTC
TRBV20-1	TRBD2	TRBJ2-5	many	CSATDPSGAPQETQYF	TGCAGTGCCACGGACCCTAGCGGAGCGCCGCAAGAGACCCAGTACTTC
TRBV19	-	TRBJ1-5	-	CASSWGMTSQPQHF	TGTGCCAGCAGTTGGGGGATGACAAGCCAGCCCCAGCATTTT
TRBV7-9	-	TRBJ1-1	few	CASSQGWGEAFF	TGTGCCAGCAGTCAGGGGTGGGGTGAAGCTTTCTTT
TRBV28	-	TRBJ1-1	many	CASSPHMNTEAFF	TGTGCCAGCAGTCCCCACATGAACACTGAAGCTTTCTTT
TRBV6-1	-	TRBJ2-5	few	CASSETGITQETQYF	TGTGCCAGCAGTGAAACAGGGATTACCCAAGAGACCCAGTACTTC
TRBV19	TRBD1	TRBJ1-2	-	CASSMKSGQGNYGYTF	TGTGCCAGTAGTATGAAGTCTGGACAGGGAAACTATGGCTACACCTTC
TRBV2	-	TRBJ2-2	many	CASRKPTESGELFF	TGTGCCAGCAGGAAACCCACAGAGTCCGGGGAGCTGTTTTTT
TRBV28	TRBD2	TRBJ2-7	many	CASRSSGLVNPYEQYF	TGTGCCAGCAGGTCCTCCGGACTAGTTAACCCCTACGAGCAGTACTTC
TRBV18	-	TRBJ1-1	many	CASSPEGGYTEAFF	TGTGCCAGCTCACCCGAAGGCGGGTACACTGAAGCTTTCTTT
TRBV6-1	-	TRBJ1-6	many	CASSIDPNGGSYNSPLHF	TGTGCCAGCAGCATCGACCCTAACGGAGGCTCCTATAATTCACCCCTCCACTTT
TRBV11-2	-	TRBJ2-5	-	CASSRFELQETQYF	TGTGCCAGCAGCCGTTTTGAGCTCCAAGAGACCCAGTACTTC
TRBV29-1	-	TRBJ2-1	once	CSVDLTTNSYNEQFF	TGCAGCGTTGACCTTACAACGAACTCCTACAATGAGCAGTTCTTC
TRBV3-1	-	TRBJ2-3	few	CASSQMSLTDTQYF	TGTGCCAGCAGCCAGATGTCACTCACAGATACGCAGTATTTT
TRBV6-4	TRBD2	TRBJ2-2	many	CASSDSAGVTGELFF	TGTGCCAGCAGTGACTCTGCGGGAGTTACCGGGGAGCTGTTTTTT
TRBV25-1	-	TRBJ2-3	-	CASSELGVADTQYF	TGTGCCAGCAGTGAGCTGGGTGTCGCAGATACGCAGTATTTT
TRBV27	-	TRBJ2-3	many	CASRSPPRLGLASDTQYF	TGTGCCAGCAGAAGCCCTCCCCGACTAGGCCTGGCTTCAGATACGCAGTATTTT
TRBV27	-	TRBJ2-7	few	CASTGSSYEQYF	TGTGCCAGCACCGGAAGCTCCTACGAGCAGTACTTC
TRBV7-3	TRBD2	TRBJ2-1	many	CASSPTGTSYEQFF	TGTGCCAGCAGCCCAACCGGGACTAGCTATGAGCAGTTCTTC
TRBV20-1	TRBD2	TRBJ2-7	many	CSARPGLEVYEQYF	TGCAGTGCCAGGCCGGGACTAGAAGTCTACGAGCAGTACTTC
TRBV11-2	TRBD2	TRBJ2-5	many	CASSLRLTLGGRETQYF	TGTGCCAGCAGCTTACGACTTACCCTTGGCGGGAGGGAGACCCAGTACTTC
TRBV6-1	-	TRBJ1-1	-	CASSEGFTENTEAFF	TGTGCCAGCAGTGAAGGGTTTACGGAGAACACTGAAGCTTTCTTT
TRBV7-9	-	TRBJ2-5	many	CASRPDGGETQYF	TGTGCCAGCAGACCAGACGGGGGAGAGACCCAGTACTTC
TRBV25-1	-	TRBJ2-6	-	CASSESLGGDGGANVLTF	TGTGCCAGCAGTGAATCTCTGGGAGGAGATGGCGGGGCCAACGTCCTGACTTTC
TRBV12-3/TRBV12-4	-	TRBJ2-1	many	CASSLAPPSSYNEQFF	TGTGCCAGCAGTTTGGCTCCACCGAGCTCCTACAATGAGCAGTTCTTC
TRBV5-1	-	TRBJ1-1	many	CASSLLFAQNTEAFF	TGCGCCAGCAGCTTATTGTTTGCGCAGAACACTGAAGCTTTCTTT
TRBV3-1	-	TRBJ1-6	few	CASSQDFMGRNSPLHF	TGTGCCAGCAGCCAAGATTTTATGGGGAGGAATTCACCCCTCCACTTT
TRBV20-1	-	TRBJ1-3	few	CSARGPESSSGNTIYF	TGCAGTGCTAGGGGGCCGGAGAGCTCCTCTGGAAACACCATATATTTT